The source of this TCR beta chain is a study of cytomegalovirus exposure and HLA in healthy donors. In the study overall: Within the Caucasian-associated ancestry cluster were roughly 82% of the roughly 400 genotyped donors. Study-level points and caveats: Reports state that TCR beta sequences accurately predicted most subjects' HLA-A and HLA-B alleles.

On this clone itself: Its antigen is not identified.

The PCR contained 60 Vbeta and 13 Jbeta primers. Produced via immunoSEQ multiplex PCR; TCRdb's table is partial and in-frame only. The table records roughly 97,000 clones, around 85% of them present only once. Healthy bone marrow donors made up the cohort. There are 17 residues in the CDR3. J lost 2 bases, V lost 0 bases, and 9 bases had no gene match. Germline V gene lookup returns CDR1 LNHDA and CDR2 SQIVND (reference sequence). The sequenced sample was PBMCs. The chain has TRBV19 and TRBJ1-2, with 7 positions matching TRBD1. This clonotype originated in a man in his forties in good health and CMV-seropositive. This CDR3 reads CASSIDKNRGTNYGYTF. CDR3 bases: TGTGCCAGTAGTATAGACAAAAACAGGGGAACGAACTATGGCTACACCTTC. Filled out from reference TRBV19 and TRBJ1-2, the complete variable domain reads DGGITQSPKYLFRKEGQNVTLSCEQNLNHDAMYWYRQDPGQGLRLIYYSQIVNDFQKGDIAEGYSVSREKKESFPLTVTSAQKNPTAFYLCASSIDKNRGTNYGYTFGSGTRLTVV.